This TCR beta chain is drawn from a study of T cell clones after liver transplantation. Study outcomes and limitations: Migration into the graft, not deletion, may explain lost graft donor-reactive T cells.

A remark on this clone: Its specificity is unknown. Germline and junction disagree at one end, which may indicate a read error.

Profiled with immunoSEQ multiplex PCR; TCRdb holds only in-frame clones, not every one. The sample contains 90,000 to 120,000 clones, approximately 85% of which appear only once. The CDR3 has 11 amino acids. Germline CDR1 DFQATT, CDR2 SNEGSKA (reference sequence). The receptor's source is a human donor who received a liver transplant. The specimen comprised CD4+ T cells from blood, sampled before liver transplant. The rearrangement links TRBV20-1 to TRBJ2-7; 7 nucleotides match TRBD1. The CDR3 here is CSARVTGEGHF. The DNA of the CDR3 is TGCAGTGCTAGAGTTACAGGGGAAGGACACTTC.